The 15 T cell receptor beta chains listed next were all sequenced from one sample in a study of breast tumors, draining lymph nodes, adjacent tissues. Each CDR3 protein is one row after TCRdb ran MiXCR on the multiplex PCR reads. The table lists approximately 100,000 distinct CDR3 sequences, about 20% of them singletons. Axillary draining lymph nodes of breast cancer patients supplied the node samples. Sequences were obtained from axillary lymph node tissue. The origin of the receptors is a female donor with breast cancer. Some clones in this sample may be carry-over from other donors' samples.

This clonotype was recorded many times. The chain joins TRBV4-1 to TRBJ1-2; 8 bases align to TRBD1. CDR3 size: 15 residues. V was clipped by 1 base and J by 3 bases; unmatched bases: 4. Per germline, CDR1 MGHRA and CDR2 YSYEKL. The CDR3 nucleotides read TGCGCCAGCAGCCAAGTCCGGACAGGGTACTATGGCTACACCTTC. Translating it yields CASSQVRTGYYGYTF.

The genes are TRBV5-1 and TRBJ2-3; 9 bases are a match to TRBD2. This CDR3 comprises 17 residues. After removal of 3 bases from V and 2 bases from J, the junction contained 10 bases not matched to a gene. Germline V gene sequence: CDR1 SGHRS, CDR2 YFSETQ. CDR3 bases: TGCGCCAGCAGCTGGGGTTTGGAGCGGGGGGCCACAGATACGCAGTATTTT. This codes for CASSWGLERGATDTQYF. The whole variable domain, filled in from reference TRBV5-1 and TRBJ2-3, reads KAGVTQTPRYLIKTRGQQVTLSCSPISGHRSVSWYQQTPGQGLQFLFEYFSETQRNKGNFPGRFSGRQFSNSRSEMNVSTLELGDSALYLCASSWGLERGATDTQYFGPGTRLTVL.

A remark on this clonotype: This may be a read error, as it is one base from a much larger clone. V usage is TRBV20-1 and J usage is TRBJ2-5, with D unclear. The CDR3 has 13 residues. V lost 4 bases to trimming and J lost 6 bases, with 15 bases between them. The germline V gene has CDR1 DFQATT and CDR2 SNEGSKA (reference sequence). Written as DNA, the CDR3 is TGCAGTGCTATCGTGACCGGCGGCCAGACCCAGTACTTC. It is translated as CSAIVTGGQTQYF.

This clonotype was observed many times. This rearrangement joins TRBV5-6 to TRBJ2-5; a possible D gene is TRBD2 (5 bases). This CDR3 region has 15 residues. The V and J ends lost 0 bases and 4 bases respectively, with 13 bases between them. Germline CDR1 and CDR2: SGHDT and YYEEEE. The CDR3 region is CASSLGPPGRETQYF. CDR3 sequence (DNA): TGTGCCAGCAGCTTGGGGCCCCCTGGGAGAGAGACCCAGTACTTC.

This clonotype showed up just once. This chain links TRBV30 with TRBJ1-5; perhaps TRBD1 as D (6 bases). There are 17 residues in the CDR3. CDR1 is GTSNPN and CDR2 is SVGIG in the germline V gene (reference sequence). The V gene lost 2 bases and the J gene lost 0 bases, with 17 bases spanning the gap. The CDR3 DNA is TGTGCCTGGAGTTCACCCAGCAGGGGTGGTAGCAATCAGCCCCAGCATTTT. Protein sequence: CAWSSPSRGGSNQPQHF.

This clonotype showed up many times. V gene TRBV19 combines with J gene TRBJ1-5; D not resolved. The ends were cut back, 0 bases at V and 5 bases at J, with 14 bases in the middle. Germline CDR1 reads LNHDA; CDR2 reads SQIVND (reference sequence). CDR3 length: 16 amino acids. The CDR3: CASSIDRQVVHQPQHF. CDR3 coding DNA: TGTGCCAGTAGTATAGATCGGCAGGTAGTCCATCAGCCCCAGCATTTT.

Only one count was recorded for this clonotype. A much larger clone differs from this one at a single base, so this may be a read error. V is TRBV6-5 and J is TRBJ1-5; D gene unclear. The CDR3 loop spans 14 amino acids. Trimming left V 4 bases short and J 1 base short, with 8 bases between. In germline, CDR1 is MNHEY, CDR2 SVGAGI. The CDR3 sequence is CASSCGASNQPQHF. The CDR3 DNA reads TGTGCCAGCAGTTGTGGCGCCAGCAATCAGCCCCAGCATTTT.

In this sample, this clonotype turned up many times. The V call is TRBV4-2, the J call TRBJ1-4; TRBD1 matches 9 bases. The V and J ends lost 8 bases and 7 bases, in that order; junction bases with no gene match: 14. The CDR3 sequence is 16 residues long. The germline V gene encodes CDR1 LGHNA and CDR2 YNFKEQ. In nucleotides, the CDR3 is TGTGCCAGCCGACCATCACCCGGGACAGGGTTTGAAAAACTGTTTTTT. Residues: CASRPSPGTGFEKLFF.

Ten or more counts support this clonotype. This chain connects TRBV2 to TRBJ1-5, with D perhaps TRBD1 (5 bases). The CDR3 runs to 14 residues. Germline V CDR1 and CDR2: SNHLY, FYNNEI. Trimming pared 4 bases from V and 7 bases from J, leaving 14 bases between. The CDR3 DNA reads TGTGCCAGCAGTGGGTCAGGGTATGCCCAGCCCCAGCATTTT. Translated: CASSGSGYAQPQHF.

This clonotype was found many times. The chain carries TRBV10-2 and TRBJ2-7; 8 bases align to TRBD1. The germline V gene encodes CDR1 WSHSY and CDR2 SAAADI. The CDR3 sequence is 14 residues long. Losses at the gene ends were 7 bases for V and 3 bases for J; bases not matched to a gene: 8. The CDR3 bases are TGCGCCAGCAACGACAGGGGCCCGATCTACGAGCAGTACTTC. Its protein is CASNDRGPIYEQYF.

This clonotype was seen many times. J is TRBJ1-2 and V is TRBV5-8; D not resolved. V lost 3 bases to trimming and J lost 4 bases, with 16 bases between them. CDR3 length equals 15 residues. In germline, CDR1 is SGHTS, CDR2 YDEGEE. The CDR3 loop reads CASSWPGMPGYGYTF. DNA for the CDR3: TGTGCCAGCAGCTGGCCCGGGATGCCGGGCTATGGCTACACCTTC. Combining the CDR3 with reference TRBV5-8 and TRBJ1-2 gives the whole variable domain EAGVTQSPTHLIKTRGQQATLRCSPISGHTSVYWYQQALGLGLQFLLWYDEGEERNRGNFPPRFSGRQFPNYSSELNVNALELEDSALYLCASSWPGMPGYGYTFGSGTRLTVV.

In its sample, this clonotype was seen many times. This chain uses TRBV15 with TRBJ1-5; 9 bases map to TRBD1. Unmatched junction bases numbered 3, after V lost 0 bases and J lost 3 bases. CDR3 length equals 16 residues. CDR1 and CDR2 (germline): LNHNV, YYDKDF (reference sequence). The CDR3 here is CATSRERTGANQPQHF. The CDR3 DNA reads TGTGCCACCAGCAGAGAACGGACAGGGGCCAATCAGCCCCAGCATTTT.

This clonotype was seen a handful of times. The V call is TRBV15, the J call TRBJ2-5; 9 nucleotides align to TRBD2. V lost 3 bases, J lost 11 bases, and 7 bases stayed unmatched. The CDR3 consists of 13 residues. The germline gives CDR1 LNHNV, CDR2 YYDKDF (reference sequence). CDR3 in DNA: TGTGCCACCAGCAGTGGGACTAGCCCTAAGCAGTACTTC. It is translated as CATSSGTSPKQYF.

V gene TRBV25-1 combines with J gene TRBJ1-1; no clear D gene. Germline V CDR1 and CDR2: MGHDK, SYGVNS. The V gene lost 1 base and the J gene lost 11 bases, with 14 bases spanning the gap. The CDR3 extends over 13 amino acids. CDR3 coding DNA: TGTGCCAGCAGTGAATCGGCCTTAACTGGGGCTTTCTTT. Translation: CASSESALTGAFF.

On this clonotype: The CDR3 ends on some other residue instead of the conserved phenylalanine or tryptophan, so this is likely a read error. The V gene is TRBV5-1, the J gene TRBJ2-5; D call uncertain. CDR3 length: 16 residues. Germline values: CDR1 SGHRS, CDR2 YFSETQ. CDR3 in DNA: TGCGCCAACAGCTTAAGCCCACACGGCTCAAAAGAGACCCAGTACCTC. Translation: CANSLSPHGSKETQYL.